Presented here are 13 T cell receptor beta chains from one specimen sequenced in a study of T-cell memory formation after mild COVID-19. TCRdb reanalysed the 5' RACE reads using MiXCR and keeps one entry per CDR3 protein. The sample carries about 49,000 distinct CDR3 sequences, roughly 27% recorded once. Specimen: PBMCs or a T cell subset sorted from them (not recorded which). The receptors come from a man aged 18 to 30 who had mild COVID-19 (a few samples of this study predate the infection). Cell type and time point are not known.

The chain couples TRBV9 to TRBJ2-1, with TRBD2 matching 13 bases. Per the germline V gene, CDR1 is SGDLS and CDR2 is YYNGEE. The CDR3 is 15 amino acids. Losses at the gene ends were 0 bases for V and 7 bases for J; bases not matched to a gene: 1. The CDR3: CASSVGTSGGNEQFF. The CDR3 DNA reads TGTGCCAGCAGCGTAGGGACTAGCGGGGGAAATGAGCAGTTCTTC.

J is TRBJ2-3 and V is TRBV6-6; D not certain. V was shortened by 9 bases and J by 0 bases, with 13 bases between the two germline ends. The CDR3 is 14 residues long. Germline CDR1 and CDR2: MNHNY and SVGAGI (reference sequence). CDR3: CASTELRSTDTQYF. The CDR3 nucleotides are TGTGCCAGTACCGAACTACGAAGCACAGATACGCAGTATTTT.

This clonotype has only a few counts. CDR3 loop: CATSDLSGTDTQYF. The DNA of the CDR3 is TGTGCCACCAGTGATTTGTCGGGGACAGATACGCAGTATTTT. This chain links TRBV24-1 with TRBJ2-3; possibly TRBD2 for D (5 bases). The CDR3 runs to 14 residues. Germline lookup yields CDR1 KGHDR and CDR2 SFDVKD. The V gene lost 0 bases and the J gene lost 3 bases, with 6 bases spanning the gap.

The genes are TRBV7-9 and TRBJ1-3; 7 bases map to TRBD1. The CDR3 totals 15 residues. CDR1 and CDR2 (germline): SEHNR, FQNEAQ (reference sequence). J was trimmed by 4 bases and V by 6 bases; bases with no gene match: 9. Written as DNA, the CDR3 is TGTGCCAGCAGTCGACAGGGATTAGGAGGAAACACCATATATTTT. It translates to CASSRQGLGGNTIYF.

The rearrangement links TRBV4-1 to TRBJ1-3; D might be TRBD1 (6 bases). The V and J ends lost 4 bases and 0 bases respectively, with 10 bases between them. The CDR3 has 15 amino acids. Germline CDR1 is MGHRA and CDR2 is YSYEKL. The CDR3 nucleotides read TGCGCCAGCAGCCCCCGGACAGCCTCTGGAAACACCATATATTTT. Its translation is CASSPRTASGNTIYF.

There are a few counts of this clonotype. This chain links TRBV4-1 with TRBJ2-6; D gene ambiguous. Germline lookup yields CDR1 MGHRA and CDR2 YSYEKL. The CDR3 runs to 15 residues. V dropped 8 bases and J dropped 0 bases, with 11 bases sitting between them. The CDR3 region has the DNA TGCGCCAGCCGCACGGAACCCTCTGGGGCCAACGTCCTGACTTTC. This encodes CASRTEPSGANVLTF.

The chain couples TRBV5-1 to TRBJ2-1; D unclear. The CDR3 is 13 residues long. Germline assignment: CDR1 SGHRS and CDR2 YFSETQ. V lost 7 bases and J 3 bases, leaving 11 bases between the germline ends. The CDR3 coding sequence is TGCGCCAGCCGGATCTTGGGCTACAATGAGCAGTTCTTC. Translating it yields CASRILGYNEQFF. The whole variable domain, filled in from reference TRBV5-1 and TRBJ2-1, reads KAGVTQTPRYLIKTRGQQVTLSCSPISGHRSVSWYQQTPGQGLQFLFEYFSETQRNKGNFPGRFSGRQFSNSRSEMNVSTLELGDSALYLCASRILGYNEQFFGPGTRLTVL.

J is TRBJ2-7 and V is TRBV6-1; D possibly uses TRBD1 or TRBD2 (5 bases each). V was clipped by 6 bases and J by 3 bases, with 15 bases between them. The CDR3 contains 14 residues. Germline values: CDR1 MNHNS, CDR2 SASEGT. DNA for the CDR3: TGTGCCAGCAGCACCTTCCAGGGAGACTACGAGCAGTACTTC. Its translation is CASSTFQGDYEQYF.

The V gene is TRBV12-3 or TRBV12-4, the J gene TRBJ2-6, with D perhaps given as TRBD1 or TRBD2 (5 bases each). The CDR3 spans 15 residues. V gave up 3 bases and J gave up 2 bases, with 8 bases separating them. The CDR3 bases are TGTGCCAGCAGTTTCTGGGGACCTGGGGCCAACGTCCTGACTTTC. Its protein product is CASSFWGPGANVLTF.

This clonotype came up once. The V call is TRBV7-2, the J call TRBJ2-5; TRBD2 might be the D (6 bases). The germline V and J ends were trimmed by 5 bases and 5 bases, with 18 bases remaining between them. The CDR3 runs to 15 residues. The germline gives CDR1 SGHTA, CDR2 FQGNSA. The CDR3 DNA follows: TGTGCCAGCAGCCCCGAGGCGGGGACCGGGGAGACCCAGTACTTC. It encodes CASSPEAGTGETQYF.

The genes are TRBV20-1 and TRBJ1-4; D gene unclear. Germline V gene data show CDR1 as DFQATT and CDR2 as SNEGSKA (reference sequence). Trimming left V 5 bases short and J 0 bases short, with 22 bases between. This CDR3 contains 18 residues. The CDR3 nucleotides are TGCAGTGCTGGTGGGGTTTGCCGCAGGCCTGCAACTAATGAAAAACTGTTTTTT. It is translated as CSAGGVCRRPATNEKLFF.

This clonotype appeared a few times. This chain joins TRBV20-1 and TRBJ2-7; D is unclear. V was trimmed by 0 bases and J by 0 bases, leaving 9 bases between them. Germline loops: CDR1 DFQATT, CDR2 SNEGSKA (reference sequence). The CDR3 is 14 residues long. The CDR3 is CSARDQAVSYEQYF. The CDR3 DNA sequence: TGCAGTGCTAGAGATCAGGCAGTCTCCTACGAGCAGTACTTC.

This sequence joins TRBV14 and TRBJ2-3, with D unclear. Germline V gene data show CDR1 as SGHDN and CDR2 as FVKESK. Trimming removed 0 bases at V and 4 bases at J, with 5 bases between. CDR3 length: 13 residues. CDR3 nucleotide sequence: TGTGCCAGCAGCCAAGACCCCGCAGATACGCAGTATTTT. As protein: CASSQDPADTQYF.